A selection of T cell receptor beta chains follows, all from one sample in a study of T cell responses to AZD1222 COVID-19 vaccine. Data came from immunoSEQ multiplex PCR; TCRdb stores just in-frame clones and leaves some out. The table has approximately 82,000 clones, 90% to 95% seen once. The sequencing used peripheral blood, collected 28 days after the second AZD1222 dose. The receptors originated from an adult who received the AZD1222 COVID-19 vaccine. The CDR3 runs from the conserved cysteine through the conserved F or W. Fields, in order: D gene, CDR3 length, V gene, clone size, J gene, CDR3 DNA, CDR3 protein. A D gene is named only where the DNA matches it firmly. Size tells how often a clone was seen (once, few, many) or the class of an expanded clone, and some rows leave it out.

D gene: TRBD2; CDR3 length: 13; V gene: TRBV30; clone size: once; J gene: TRBJ2-7; CDR3 DNA: TGTGCCTGGAGACTAGCGGGCACCTACGAGCAGTACTTC; CDR3 protein: CAWRLAGTYEQYF
D gene: -; CDR3 length: 16; V gene: TRBV9; clone size: -; J gene: TRBJ1-6; CDR3 DNA: TGTGCCAGCAGCAGTAGCAGGAGCTCCTATAATTCACCCCTCCACTTT; CDR3 protein: CASSSSRSSYNSPLHF
D gene: -; CDR3 length: 17; V gene: TRBV5-1; clone size: -; J gene: TRBJ2-1; CDR3 DNA: TGCGCCAGCAGCTTGGTTATCGCGGTTCGCGGGATGGATGAGCAGTTCTTC; CDR3 protein: CASSLVIAVRGMDEQFF
D gene: -; CDR3 length: 14; V gene: TRBV6-2/TRBV6-3; clone size: few; J gene: TRBJ2-1; CDR3 DNA: TGTGCCAGCAGTTACTCCCGCTTGCTGGATGAGCAGTTCTTC; CDR3 protein: CASSYSRLLDEQFF
D gene: -; CDR3 length: 16; V gene: TRBV3-1/TRBV3-2; clone size: -; J gene: TRBJ1-6; CDR3 DNA: TGTGCCAGCAGCCTTTCGCCGGGACCGGGTGATTCACCCCTCCACTTT; CDR3 protein: CASSLSPGPGDSPLHF
D gene: TRBD1; CDR3 length: 14; V gene: TRBV5-6; clone size: -; J gene: TRBJ1-1; CDR3 DNA: TGTGCCAGCAGTCCGGGACAGGGGAACACTGAAGCTTTCTTT; CDR3 protein: CASSPGQGNTEAFF
D gene: TRBD1; CDR3 length: 11; V gene: TRBV29-1; clone size: -; J gene: TRBJ1-1; CDR3 DNA: TGCAGTACACAATCCGGGACAGGAGCTTTCTTT; CDR3 protein: CSTQSGTGAFF
D gene: TRBD1; CDR3 length: 15; V gene: TRBV6-2/TRBV6-3; clone size: -; J gene: TRBJ2-7; CDR3 DNA: TGTGCCAGCAGTTCCTACGACAGGGGGCACGTAGAGCAGTACTTC; CDR3 protein: CASSSYDRGHVEQYF
D gene: -; CDR3 length: 12; V gene: TRBV5-1; clone size: -; J gene: TRBJ2-7; CDR3 DNA: TGCGCCAGCAGGGGGCTTACCCACGAGCAGTACTTC; CDR3 protein: CASRGLTHEQYF
D gene: -; CDR3 length: 15; V gene: TRBV19; clone size: -; J gene: TRBJ1-5; CDR3 DNA: TGTGCCAGTAGTATTAGAGGGGCTAGCAATCAGCCCCAGCATTTT; CDR3 protein: CASSIRGASNQPQHF
D gene: TRBD1; CDR3 length: 16; V gene: TRBV4-2; clone size: -; J gene: TRBJ1-5; CDR3 DNA: TGTGCCAGCAGCCAAGATCTTGGGGACAGGGGGTTGCCCCAGCATTTT; CDR3 protein: CASSQDLGDRGLPQHF
D gene: TRBD1; CDR3 length: 15; V gene: TRBV7-9; clone size: -; J gene: TRBJ1-2; CDR3 DNA: TGTGCCAGCAGCCCCCGGGACAGGACTAACTATGGCTACACCTTC; CDR3 protein: CASSPRDRTNYGYTF
D gene: TRBD1; CDR3 length: 15; V gene: TRBV5-1; clone size: -; J gene: TRBJ2-2; CDR3 DNA: TGCGCCAGCAGCCCTGGGACAGGGGGAACCGGGGAGCTGTTTTTT; CDR3 protein: CASSPGTGGTGELFF
D gene: -; CDR3 length: 15; V gene: TRBV19; clone size: -; J gene: TRBJ1-5; CDR3 DNA: TGTGCCAGTAGGGTACAGAGAACTAGCAATCAGCCCCAGCATTTT; CDR3 protein: CASRVQRTSNQPQHF
D gene: -; CDR3 length: 13; V gene: TRBV4-1; clone size: -; J gene: TRBJ1-6; CDR3 DNA: TGCGCCAGCAGCCAAGTTAGGAATTCACCCCTCCACTTT; CDR3 protein: CASSQVRNSPLHF
D gene: -; CDR3 length: 17; V gene: TRBV5-4; clone size: -; J gene: TRBJ2-1; CDR3 DNA: TGTGCCAGCAGCTTGGCCTCAGGGTATATGGGGCACAATGAGCAGTTCTTC; CDR3 protein: CASSLASGYMGHNEQFF
D gene: -; CDR3 length: 13; V gene: TRBV18; clone size: -; J gene: TRBJ2-7; CDR3 DNA: TGTGCCAGCTCACCCACAGGCCACTACGAGCAGTACTTC; CDR3 protein: CASSPTGHYEQYF
D gene: -; CDR3 length: 16; V gene: TRBV9; clone size: few; J gene: TRBJ2-7; CDR3 DNA: TGTGCCAGCTGCTTTGGGCCTGACGGGGGGCGCAGCGAGCAGTACTTC; CDR3 protein: CASCFGPDGGRSEQYF
D gene: -; CDR3 length: 17; V gene: TRBV3-1/TRBV3-2; clone size: -; J gene: TRBJ1-3; CDR3 DNA: TGTGCCAGCAGCCACCTGATGGGACATCTATCTGGAAACACCATATATTTT; CDR3 protein: CASSHLMGHLSGNTIYF
D gene: -; CDR3 length: 15; V gene: TRBV5-1; clone size: once; J gene: TRBJ2-1; CDR3 DNA: TGCGCCAGCAGCTCAGACGCGGGACTGTCCTATGAGCAGTTCTTC; CDR3 protein: CASSSDAGLSYEQFF
D gene: -; CDR3 length: 13; V gene: TRBV5-1; clone size: -; J gene: TRBJ1-1; CDR3 DNA: TGCGCCAGCAGGTCTCAGGTTAACACTGAAGCTTTCTTT; CDR3 protein: CASRSQVNTEAFF
D gene: -; CDR3 length: 14; V gene: TRBV18; clone size: -; J gene: TRBJ2-7; CDR3 DNA: TGTGCCAGCTCACCACCCCAGGCTCCCTACGAGCAGTACTTC; CDR3 protein: CASSPPQAPYEQYF
D gene: -; CDR3 length: 17; V gene: TRBV4-1; clone size: few; J gene: TRBJ1-1; CDR3 DNA: TGCGCCAGCAGCCAAGTTCTCCACCGACAGCTAAACACTGAAGCTTTCTTT; CDR3 protein: CASSQVLHRQLNTEAFF
D gene: TRBD1; CDR3 length: 15; V gene: TRBV19; clone size: -; J gene: TRBJ1-2; CDR3 DNA: TGTGCCAGTGGGCGGGACAGTTTTTATCCCTATGGCTACACCTTC; CDR3 protein: CASGRDSFYPYGYTF
D gene: TRBD1; CDR3 length: 14; V gene: TRBV19; clone size: -; J gene: TRBJ1-1; CDR3 DNA: TGTGCCAGTAGTCGATGGACAGGGGGCACTGAAGCTTTCTTT; CDR3 protein: CASSRWTGGTEAFF
D gene: TRBD1; CDR3 length: 15; V gene: TRBV7-6; clone size: -; J gene: TRBJ2-7; CDR3 DNA: TGTGCCAGCAGCTTAGGGGACAGGGGTTCCTACGAGCAGTACTTC; CDR3 protein: CASSLGDRGSYEQYF
D gene: TRBD2; CDR3 length: 16; V gene: TRBV6-1; clone size: once; J gene: TRBJ2-5; CDR3 DNA: TGTGCCAGCAGTGCCACTAGCGGGGCGGCTAAAGAGACCCAGTACTTC; CDR3 protein: CASSATSGAAKETQYF
D gene: -; CDR3 length: 15; V gene: TRBV28; clone size: once; J gene: TRBJ2-2; CDR3 DNA: TGTGCCAGCAGCCAGGACGGGGCCCACACCGGGGAGCTGTTTTTT; CDR3 protein: CASSQDGAHTGELFF
D gene: -; CDR3 length: 14; V gene: TRBV27; clone size: -; J gene: TRBJ1-2; CDR3 DNA: TGTGCCAGCAGTTTATATCGGGGGGCGGGTGGCTACACCTTC; CDR3 protein: CASSLYRGAGGYTF
D gene: TRBD1; CDR3 length: 14; V gene: TRBV6-5; clone size: -; J gene: TRBJ1-6; CDR3 DNA: TGTGCCACCAGGGGGAGCGTCGATAATTCACCCCTCCACTTT; CDR3 protein: CATRGSVDNSPLHF
D gene: -; CDR3 length: 14; V gene: TRBV29-1; clone size: -; J gene: TRBJ2-5; CDR3 DNA: TGCAGCGTTGAAGCTATGGGGGGCGGCGAGACCCAGTACTTC; CDR3 protein: CSVEAMGGGETQYF
D gene: TRBD1; CDR3 length: 17; V gene: TRBV10-2; clone size: -; J gene: TRBJ1-6; CDR3 DNA: TGCGCCAGCAGTGAAACGAGGGGGCCCCCAGAGGAGTCACCCCTCCACTTT; CDR3 protein: CASSETRGPPEESPLHF
D gene: -; CDR3 length: 18; V gene: TRBV7-8; clone size: -; J gene: TRBJ1-2; CDR3 DNA: TGTGCCAGCAGCCCCCCATCCCTGAGAGGCACTATTAACTATGGCTACACCTTC; CDR3 protein: CASSPPSLRGTINYGYTF
D gene: TRBD1; CDR3 length: 11; V gene: TRBV10-3; clone size: -; J gene: TRBJ1-2; CDR3 DNA: TGTGCCATCTCGACAGGGTATGGCTACACCTTC; CDR3 protein: CAISTGYGYTF
D gene: -; CDR3 length: 10; V gene: TRBV7-9; clone size: once; J gene: TRBJ2-3; CDR3 DNA: TGTGCCAGCAGCCCCGGGGCGCAGTATTTT; CDR3 protein: CASSPGAQYF
D gene: -; CDR3 length: 16; V gene: TRBV6-6; clone size: -; J gene: TRBJ2-2; CDR3 DNA: TGTGCCAGCAGTTACTCGATCCGGGTTAACACCGGGGAGCTGTTTTTT; CDR3 protein: CASSYSIRVNTGELFF
D gene: TRBD1; CDR3 length: 16; V gene: TRBV6-2/TRBV6-3; clone size: -; J gene: TRBJ2-5; CDR3 DNA: TGTGCCAGCAGTCCCCAGAGGGGGCGGATCCAAGAGACCCAGTACTTC; CDR3 protein: CASSPQRGRIQETQYF
D gene: TRBD2; CDR3 length: 18; V gene: TRBV7-9; clone size: once; J gene: TRBJ2-3; CDR3 DNA: TGTGCCAGCAGCTTAGTGCGCGGGGGGGCCTCGTGGGGAGATACGCAGTATTTT; CDR3 protein: CASSLVRGGASWGDTQYF
D gene: -; CDR3 length: 12; V gene: TRBV6-5; clone size: -; J gene: TRBJ1-1; CDR3 DNA: TGTGCCAGCAGTTACTCAAACACTGAAGCTTTCTTT; CDR3 protein: CASSYSNTEAFF
D gene: -; CDR3 length: 14; V gene: TRBV7-9; clone size: -; J gene: TRBJ2-5; CDR3 DNA: TGTGCCAGCAGCTTAGGACAGCAACAAGAGACCCAGTACTTC; CDR3 protein: CASSLGQQQETQYF
D gene: -; CDR3 length: 17; V gene: TRBV10-3; clone size: -; J gene: TRBJ2-1; CDR3 DNA: TGTGCCATCAGTGAGTCGGGGGGGCAGGGAAAATACAATGAGCAGTTCTTC; CDR3 protein: CAISESGGQGKYNEQFF
D gene: TRBD1; CDR3 length: 15; V gene: TRBV7-6; clone size: -; J gene: TRBJ2-3; CDR3 DNA: TGTGCCAGCAGCCCCCGGGGACAGAACACAGATACGCAGTATTTT; CDR3 protein: CASSPRGQNTDTQYF
D gene: -; CDR3 length: 12; V gene: TRBV6-5; clone size: -; J gene: TRBJ1-1; CDR3 DNA: TGTGCCAGCAGTTACTCGGGCCCGGCGGCTTTCTTT; CDR3 protein: CASSYSGPAAFF
D gene: TRBD2; CDR3 length: 15; V gene: TRBV5-4; clone size: -; J gene: TRBJ2-5; CDR3 DNA: TGTGCCAGCAGTAACCAGCGGGGGGTCCAAGAGACCCAGTACTTC; CDR3 protein: CASSNQRGVQETQYF
D gene: -; CDR3 length: 14; V gene: TRBV28; clone size: -; J gene: TRBJ2-4; CDR3 DNA: TGTGCCAGCAGCTTAGCAAGGGCCAAAAACATTCAGTACTTC; CDR3 protein: CASSLARAKNIQYF
D gene: -; CDR3 length: 14; V gene: TRBV9; clone size: -; J gene: TRBJ2-5; CDR3 DNA: TGTGCCAGCAGCCCCCAGACAAGTCAAGAGACCCAGTACTTC; CDR3 protein: CASSPQTSQETQYF
D gene: -; CDR3 length: 14; V gene: TRBV5-1; clone size: -; J gene: TRBJ1-6; CDR3 DNA: TGCGCCAGCAGCCGCAACGGCCCCAATTCACCCCTCCACTTT; CDR3 protein: CASSRNGPNSPLHF
D gene: -; CDR3 length: 13; V gene: TRBV24-1; clone size: once; J gene: TRBJ1-5; CDR3 DNA: TGTGCCACCAGTGATGAAGGGTGGGAGCCCCAGCATTTT; CDR3 protein: CATSDEGWEPQHF
D gene: -; CDR3 length: 14; V gene: TRBV6-5; clone size: -; J gene: TRBJ1-3; CDR3 DNA: TGTGCCAGCAGCCGTGGGACCCCTGGAAACACCATATATTTT; CDR3 protein: CASSRGTPGNTIYF
D gene: TRBD1; CDR3 length: 13; V gene: TRBV12-3/TRBV12-4; clone size: -; J gene: TRBJ1-1; CDR3 DNA: TGTGCCGTTCGGGACAGGCTCAACACTGAAGCTTTCTTT; CDR3 protein: CAVRDRLNTEAFF
D gene: -; CDR3 length: 15; V gene: TRBV5-1; clone size: -; J gene: TRBJ2-7; CDR3 DNA: TGCGCCAGCAGCTTTTCAGGGGAAGGCATCACCGAGCAGTACTTC; CDR3 protein: CASSFSGEGITEQYF
D gene: -; CDR3 length: 13; V gene: TRBV6-5; clone size: -; J gene: TRBJ1-1; CDR3 DNA: TGTGCCAGCATTCGGCACGAAGAAAAAGAAGCTTTCTTT; CDR3 protein: CASIRHEEKEAFF
D gene: -; CDR3 length: 17; V gene: TRBV19; clone size: few; J gene: TRBJ2-3; CDR3 DNA: TGTGCCAGTAGTAGGGGCCCTCGACACGACAGCACAGATACGCAGTATTTT; CDR3 protein: CASSRGPRHDSTDTQYF
D gene: TRBD1; CDR3 length: 14; V gene: TRBV5-1; clone size: -; J gene: TRBJ1-2; CDR3 DNA: TGCGCCAGCAGCTTGGTGGACAGGGCGGGTGGCTACACCTTC; CDR3 protein: CASSLVDRAGGYTF
D gene: TRBD1; CDR3 length: 12; V gene: TRBV5-6; clone size: -; J gene: TRBJ1-2; CDR3 DNA: TGTGCCAGCAGCTCCCGGGACAGGGATAGATGGTTC; CDR3 protein: CASSSRDRDRWF
D gene: -; CDR3 length: 16; V gene: TRBV7-8; clone size: -; J gene: TRBJ2-2; CDR3 DNA: -; CDR3 protein: CASSFLWQQNTGELFF
D gene: TRBD1; CDR3 length: 15; V gene: TRBV27; clone size: -; J gene: TRBJ1-1; CDR3 DNA: TGTGCCAGCAGTCCGGGACAGGGGGCGAGTACTGAAGCTTTCTTT; CDR3 protein: CASSPGQGASTEAFF